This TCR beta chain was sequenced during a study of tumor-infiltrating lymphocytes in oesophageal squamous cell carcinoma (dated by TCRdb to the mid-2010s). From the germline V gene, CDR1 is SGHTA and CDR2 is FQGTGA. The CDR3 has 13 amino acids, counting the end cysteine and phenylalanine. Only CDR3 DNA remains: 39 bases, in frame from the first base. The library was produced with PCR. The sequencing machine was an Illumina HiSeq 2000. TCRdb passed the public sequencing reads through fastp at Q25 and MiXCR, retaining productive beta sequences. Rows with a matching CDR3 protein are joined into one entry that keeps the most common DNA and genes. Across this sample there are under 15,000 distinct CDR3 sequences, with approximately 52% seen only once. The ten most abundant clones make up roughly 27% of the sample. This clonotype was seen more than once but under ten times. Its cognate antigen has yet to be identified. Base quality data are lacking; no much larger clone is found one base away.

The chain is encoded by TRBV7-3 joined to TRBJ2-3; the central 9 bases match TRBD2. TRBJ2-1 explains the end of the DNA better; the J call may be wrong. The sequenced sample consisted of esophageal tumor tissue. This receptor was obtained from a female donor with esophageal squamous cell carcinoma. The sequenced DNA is TGTGCCAGCAGCTTAAGCGGGGGGGCTGAGCAGTTCTTC. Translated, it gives CASSLSGGAEQFF.